This T cell receptor (beta chain) was obtained from a study of tumor-infiltrating lymphocytes in oesophageal squamous cell carcinoma. This clonotype is medium-sized (0.01 to 0.1%) by share. Germline lookup yields CDR1 SEHNR and CDR2 FQNEAQ (reference sequence). CDR3 length: 13 amino acids. V trimming: 10 bases; J trimming: 2 bases; junction bases outside the gene matches: 7. MiXCR, run by TCRdb on the PCR reads, gives a single entry per CDR3 protein. The data hold under 11,000 distinct CDR3 sequences, with 50% to 75% observed a single time. This chain links TRBV7-9 with TRBJ2-5, with 7 bases that match TRBD1. The sequencing sample was made of esophageal tumor tissue. The TCR sequence derives from a female donor with esophageal squamous cell carcinoma. CDR3 residues: CATRDSLQETQYF. The CDR3 DNA is TGTGCCACACGGGACAGTCTACAAGAGACCCAGTACTTC.